This T cell receptor (beta chain) is from a study of breast tumors, draining lymph nodes, adjacent tissues (dated by TCRdb to 2015 to 2016). General notes on the study: In breast cancer patients, the study compared the TCR beta repertoires of tumor, adjacent nontumor tissue and axillary lymph nodes. In human breast cancer, the study set out to assess how tumor, surrounding tissue and draining lymph node repertoires relate to one another and whether T cells might be exchanged between them.

The data were produced on an Illumina HiSeq 2000. Multiplex PCR amplification was used to generate the TCR beta chain libraries. High-throughput sequencing was used to analyze the amplified TCR beta chain products. TCRdb itself trimmed the public reads at Q25 with fastp, ran MiXCR and retained productive beta chains. Rows matching on CDR3 protein sequence are summarized as one entry with the most common DNA and genes. The sample profile shows about 200,000 distinct CDR3 sequences; around a third of them were found once. The ten largest make up 4% to 5.5% of the sample. Broad study findings and their caveats: Tumor and nontumor tissue repertoires were significantly more similar in luminal-like than in basal-like breast cancer. The data were considered consistent with most tumor T cells being derived from the lymph node and subsequently expanding within tumor tissue. The conclusion that tumor T cells originate in lymph nodes was framed as consistent with a hypothesis rather than directly demonstrated. Tumor T-cell repertoires showed less diversity than lymph node repertoires and more diversity than nontumor tissue repertoires, and tumor T-cell repertoires showed preferential V and J gene usage.

Points on this clonotype: Its specific antigen is unknown. Base qualities were left out, and no much larger clone turns up one base away.

The CDR3 goes from the cysteine to the phenylalanine over 12 residues. Just CDR3 DNA is preserved here, 36 bases in frame from base 1. Relative to germline, V is 6 bases shorter and J is 5 bases shorter, with 13 bases between their ends. For CDR1 and CDR2, the germline V gene lists SQVTM and ANQGSEA. Lymph node samples were obtained from the axillary draining lymph nodes of breast cancer patients. In this chain, TRBV29-1 is recombined with TRBJ1-2; no D gene call is confident. This clonotype was sampled from a female donor with breast cancer. Some clones in this sample may be carry-over from other donors' samples. The sample comprised axillary lymph node tissue. The DNA sequence is given as TGCAGCGTAGGAGACACAGCTTATGGCTACACCTTC. Its translation is CSVGDTAYGYTF.